This entry is about one T cell receptor (beta chain). The target of this receptor is not known. Per-base qualities were not stored, and no clone one base away is much larger. The collaborating institutions used their own protocols to collect whole blood in K2EDTA tubes. For TCRbeta analysis, collaborators shipped samples as frozen whole blood, isolated PBMCs, or DNA extracted from either of those sample types. This sample is part of a study of blood T cell repertoires in COVID-19 (TCRdb year 2020). With regard to the full study: The collaborator samples originated in the United States, Italy and Spain and spanned the acute and convalescent phases of COVID-19. The material from the prospective study consisted of cDNA or gDNA derived from T cells, B-cell-depleted T cells, or PBMCs. Deeply sampled blood TCRbeta repertoires from subjects exposed to, actively infected with, or recovered from COVID-19 were included in the dataset. The repertoires were released in a freely available public database intended as a resource for research on the immune response to SARS-CoV-2. The samples were drawn from two sources: the first 160 participants of the ongoing ImmuneRACE study, and about 1,300 subjects contributed by 6 global collaborators. Sample metadata almost always included a de-identified subject ID, COVID-19 status, age in years and sex. Where available, HLA class I and class II types were taken from metadata supplied by the sample provider and were not determined by assay-based typing.

Overall study outcomes, separate from this receptor: The amount of clinical and demographic metadata varied by source and participant and was provided uncurated.

Including cysteine and phenylalanine, the CDR3 has 17 amino acids. Kept here is only the CDR3 DNA, which spans 51 bases and is read in frame from base 1. Trimming costs V 4 bases and J 6 bases, and their ends lie 22 bases apart. The germline V gene encodes CDR1 LGHDT and CDR2 YNNKEL (reference sequence). The immunoSEQ Assay, a bias-controlled multiplex PCR, was used to amplify TCRbeta CDR3 regions from genomic DNA. The authors' pipeline ran thus. The number of nucleated cells in each sample was estimated by amplification of reference gene primers within the assay. To quantify the absolute abundance of each unique TCRbeta CDR3 rearrangement, sequence reads were collapsed and filtered. For each sample, productive Simpson clonality was calculated as the square root of Simpson's diversity index across productive rearrangements. TCRdb took this table from immuneACCESS and kept in-frame rearrangements with V and J called. Such tables lack part of the clones; where checked against another copy, unresolved V genes explain under half of the gap, and the rest is unexplained. V, J and clone size were drawn from that table, and D and trimming were deduced from the DNA. The sample has 200,000 to 250,000 clones on record, around 88% of them singletons. The ten most abundant clones make up around 1.5% of the sample.

The chain is made from TRBV3-1 (or the pseudogene TRBV3-2) and TRBJ2-1; TRBD2 is perhaps the D gene, given 5 matching bases. Source material: peripheral blood. This receptor was identified in a man younger than 35 with active or convalescent COVID-19. The nucleotide sequence is given as TGTGCCAGCAGCCCTCGAGCCCGAGGGAGTCTAAGCAATGAGCAGTTCTTC. This sequence encodes CASSPRARGSLSNEQFF.